This TCR beta chain is from a study of shared clonotypes between healthy human individuals. Study observations and caveats: It was observed that approximately 5% of naive CD4 clonotypes were shared across several donors. It was anticipated that sequencing depth would influence how many clonotypes donors shared.

Data came from immunoSEQ multiplex PCR; TCRdb stores just in-frame clones and leaves some out. The profile covers under 2,500,000 clones, with approximately 94% appearing a single time and roughly 0.13% taken by the ten largest. CDR1 and CDR2 (germline): LNHDA, SQIVND (reference sequence). Between the trimmed V and J ends, which lost 0 bases and 6 bases, there was a span of 11 bases. CDR3 length equals 14 residues. The study separated CD4+ cells into CD45RA+ naive and CD45RA-negative memory subsets. About this clone: Its antigen remains unidentified.

This clonotype was obtained from a man between 18 and 29 years old in good health. The chain links TRBV19 to TRBJ1-1, with D tentatively TRBD1 (6 bases). Sequencing was carried out using naive CD4+ T cells sorted from blood. This sample's subset: CD45RA+ positively selected. The CDR3 DNA reads as TGTGCCAGTAGTATAGACAGGGGTCGGCCTGAAGCTTTCTTT. It encodes CASSIDRGRPEAFF.